The 19 T cell receptor beta chains reported below all come from one sample, sequenced in a study of monozygotic twins with inflammatory bowel disease (dated by TCRdb to between 2017 and 2020). Library method: 5' RACE. For sequencing, an Illumina HiSeq 2500 was employed. Following reprocessing of the reads by TCRdb, the data hold one row per CDR3 protein sequence and no DNA is available. The sample table includes approximately 200,000 distinct CDR3 sequences. The leading ten clones occupy roughly 1.5% of the sample. Sequencing was performed on blood. Every receptor here comes from a human donor with ulcerative colitis or Crohn's disease, or a healthy co-twin of an affected twin (not recorded which).

The genes are TRBV5-1 and TRBJ2-1; TCRdb's D call of TRBD1 is untestable without DNA. Germline V lookup: CDR1 SGHRS, CDR2 YFSETQ. This CDR3 comprises 14 residues. CDR3: CASSHDRGVNEQFF.

This chain joins TRBV14 and TRBJ1-1. CDR3 length: 14 residues. In germline, CDR1 is SGHDN, CDR2 FVKESK. This CDR3 is CASSQDLGGTEAFF.

The V call is TRBV20-1, the J call TRBJ1-1. Germline V gene data show CDR1 as DFQATT and CDR2 as SNEGSKA (reference sequence). The CDR3 is 13 amino acids. CDR3 sequence reads: CSASEPKRDEAFF.

The chain uses TRBV7-2 and TRBJ1-1; the TCRdb D gene call, TRBD1, has no DNA to confirm it. The length of the CDR3 is 14 residues. The germline V gene has CDR1 SGHTA and CDR2 FQGNSA. The CDR3 is CASSPMRGNTEAFF.

The rearrangement links TRBV12-3 or TRBV12-4 to TRBJ1-5; there is no DNA to check the TCRdb D call of TRBD1. This CDR3 contains 14 residues. This CDR3 is CASSLGGANQPQHF.

This sequence joins TRBV4-1 and TRBJ1-2. This CDR3 region has 15 residues. Per the germline V gene, CDR1 is MGHRA and CDR2 is YSYEKL. This CDR3 reads CASSQDVAAYYGYTF.

The chain combines TRBV15 with TRBJ2-3; TCRdb designates TRBD1, a call that cannot be tested without DNA. CDR1 is LNHNV and CDR2 is YYDKDF in the germline V gene (reference sequence). The CDR3 covers 18 residues. This chain's CDR3 is CATSSTRDRSLGTDTQYF.

The chain has TRBV2 and TRBJ1-4. The CDR3 runs to 14 residues. Germline CDR1 SNHLY, CDR2 FYNNEI. The CDR3 here is CASRSRATNEKLFF.

The V call is TRBV6-5, the J call TRBJ2-3. Germline-derived CDR1 and CDR2 are MNHEY and SVGAGI. The CDR3 spans 17 residues. CDR3 loop: CASSYSWGHYLSDTQYF.

J is TRBJ2-5 and V is TRBV5-1; lacking DNA, the TRBD2 call made by TCRdb goes unchecked. Germline CDR1 and CDR2: SGHRS and YFSETQ. The CDR3 is 16 residues long. CDR3 amino acids: CASSFGTSGRGETQYF. The full variable domain, in which reference TRBV5-1 and TRBJ2-5 provide the parts outside the CDR3, is KAGVTQTPRYLIKTRGQQVTLSCSPISGHRSVSWYQQTPGQGLQFLFEYFSETQRNKGNFPGRFSGRQFSNSRSEMNVSTLELGDSALYLCASSFGTSGRGETQYFGPGTRLLVL.

V usage is TRBV25-1 and J usage is TRBJ1-2; TCRdb's D call, TRBD1, is unchecked because there is no DNA. The CDR3 loop spans 20 amino acids. Germline CDR1 and CDR2: MGHDK and SYGVNS. The CDR3 here is CASSGLSPTGAHHYNYGYTF.

The V call is TRBV20-1, the J call TRBJ2-2; TCRdb's D gene call, TRBD1, goes unchecked for lack of DNA. The CDR3 is made up of 13 amino acids. Per the germline V gene, CDR1 is DFQATT and CDR2 is SNEGSKA (reference sequence). The CDR3: CSAARSPTGELFF.

The V call is TRBV5-4, the J call TRBJ2-2; the TCRdb call, TRBD2, lacks DNA for checking. Germline values: CDR1 SGHNT, CDR2 YYREEE (reference sequence). The CDR3 sequence is 16 residues long. CDR3 in amino acids: CASSAIYSGGTGELFF.

The chain carries TRBV5-1 and TRBJ2-7. The CDR3 spans 15 residues. Germline V gene sequence: CDR1 SGHRS, CDR2 YFSETQ. The CDR3: CASSLDLRHTYEQYF.

The rearrangement links TRBV5-6 to TRBJ2-7. This CDR3 is built from 17 residues. Germline V gene data show CDR1 as SGHDT and CDR2 as YYEEEE. This CDR3 is CASSLARVYLDNYEQYF.

The chain is built from TRBV4-2 and TRBJ1-1; TCRdb indicates TRBD1, and absent DNA this call remains unverified. Germline loops: CDR1 LGHNA, CDR2 YNFKEQ. CDR3 length: 18 amino acids. CDR3 protein: CASSQEDPDWGMNTEAFF.

The chain carries TRBV12-3 or TRBV12-4 and TRBJ2-2; as DNA is missing, the TRBD1 call by TCRdb cannot be tested. The CDR3 length is 16 residues. This chain's CDR3 is CASSDPYAKSSWELFF.

The CDR3 protein is CASSLMPGYDYGYTF. The genes are TRBV5-1 and TRBJ1-2; with no DNA, the TCRdb D assignment of TRBD1 cannot be verified. The CDR3 extends over 15 amino acids. Germline V lookup: CDR1 SGHRS, CDR2 YFSETQ.

The gene calls are TRBV20-1 and TRBJ2-7; TCRdb names TRBD2, which stays unverified in the absence of DNA. The germline gives CDR1 DFQATT, CDR2 SNEGSKA (reference sequence). The CDR3 is made up of 15 amino acids. CDR3 in amino acids: CSARTSGLASYEQYF.